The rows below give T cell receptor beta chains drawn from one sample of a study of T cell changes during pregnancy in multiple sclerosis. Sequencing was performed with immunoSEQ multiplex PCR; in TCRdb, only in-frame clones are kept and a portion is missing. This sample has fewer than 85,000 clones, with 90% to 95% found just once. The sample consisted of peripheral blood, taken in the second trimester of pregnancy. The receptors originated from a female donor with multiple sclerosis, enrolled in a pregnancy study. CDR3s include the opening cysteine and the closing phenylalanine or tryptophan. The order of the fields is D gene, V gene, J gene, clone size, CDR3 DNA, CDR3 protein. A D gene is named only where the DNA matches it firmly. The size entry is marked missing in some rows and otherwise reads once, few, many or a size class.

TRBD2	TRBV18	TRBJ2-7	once	TGTGCCAGCTCACCACCAGCCACTAGCGGCTACGAGCAGTACTTC	CASSPPATSGYEQYF
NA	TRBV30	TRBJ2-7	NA	TGTGCCTGGAGAAAGGGGTTCGGCGAGCAGTACTTC	CAWRKGFGEQYF
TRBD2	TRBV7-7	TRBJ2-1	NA	TGTGCCAGCAGCCCCAGACTAGCGGACCGTGCCGAGCAGTTCTTC	CASSPRLADRAEQFF
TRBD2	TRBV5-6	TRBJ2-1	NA	TGTGCCAGCAGCTCCACTAGCGACCGCTCCTACAATGAGCAGTTCTTC	CASSSTSDRSYNEQFF
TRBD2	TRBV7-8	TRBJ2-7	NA	TGTGCCAGCAGCCCTTTGGCGGGAGTGGGGGAGCAGTACTTC	CASSPLAGVGEQYF
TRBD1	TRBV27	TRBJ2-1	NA	TGTGCCAGCACCCACGGACAGGGGAGTAATGAGCAGTTCTTC	CASTHGQGSNEQFF
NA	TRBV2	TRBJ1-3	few	TGTGCCAGCAGTGAAGCGGGCAGGGTCGTATATTTT	CASSEAGRVVYF
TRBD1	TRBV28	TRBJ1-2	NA	TGTGCCAGCAGTTTAGAAAGGACAGGGTGGAATGGCTACACCTTC	CASSLERTGWNGYTF
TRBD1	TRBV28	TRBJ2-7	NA	TGTGCCAGCAGTTCCCGGACAGGGATAGCCTACGAGCAGTACTTC	CASSSRTGIAYEQYF
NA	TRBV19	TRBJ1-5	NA	TGTGCCAGTAAGTACGGGACAAGCAGTCAGCCCCAGCATTTT	CASKYGTSSQPQHF
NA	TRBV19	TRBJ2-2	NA	TGTGCCAGTAGTATAGGACAGAACACCGGGGAGCTGTTTTTT	CASSIGQNTGELFF
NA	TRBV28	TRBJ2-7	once	TGTGCCAGCAGCCCGGGGGGAACAGGGAATAACGAGCAGTACTTC	CASSPGGTGNNEQYF
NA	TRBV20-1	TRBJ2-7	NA	TGCAGTGGGGCCGGGGTCAGCGAGCAGTACTTC	CSGAGVSEQYF
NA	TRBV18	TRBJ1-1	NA	TGTGCCAGCTCACCTAACGAGGGGAACACTGAAGCTTTCTTT	CASSPNEGNTEAFF
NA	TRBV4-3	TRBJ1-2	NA	TGCGCCAGCAGCCAAGAGCGAAGTTATGGCTACACCTTC	CASSQERSYGYTF
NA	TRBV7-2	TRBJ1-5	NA	TGTGCCAGCAGCGAACTAACAGGCTATAGCAATCAGCCCCAGCATTTT	CASSELTGYSNQPQHF
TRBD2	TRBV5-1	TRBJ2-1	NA	TGCGCCAGCAGCTTAGGGACTAGCGCCTACAATGAGCAGTTCTTC	CASSLGTSAYNEQFF
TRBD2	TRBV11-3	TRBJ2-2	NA	TGTGCCAGCAGCTTGGGACTAGCGGGAGGATCGAACACCGGGGAGCTGTTTTTT	CASSLGLAGGSNTGELFF
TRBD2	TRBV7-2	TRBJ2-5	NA	TGTGCCAGCAGCTCGGGACTAGCGGGAGTCGAGACCCAGTACTTC	CASSSGLAGVETQYF
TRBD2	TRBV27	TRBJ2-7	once	TGTGCCAGCAGTACGGGAGGGCCCGTCTACGAGCAGTACTTC	CASSTGGPVYEQYF
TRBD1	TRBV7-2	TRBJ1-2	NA	TGTGCCAGCAGCTCCCCCCGACAGGGGAGGCAGACGGATGGCTACACCTTC	CASSSPRQGRQTDGYTF
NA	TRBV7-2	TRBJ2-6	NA	TGTGCCAGCAGTCGAGCTGGGGCGGGGGGGGCCAACGTCCTGACTTTC	CASSRAGAGGANVLTF
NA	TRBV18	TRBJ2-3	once	TGTGCCAGCTCCCTACAAACAGGGGGGGGCACAGATACGCAGTATTTT	CASSLQTGGGTDTQYF
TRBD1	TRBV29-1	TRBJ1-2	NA	TGCAGCGCTAATCTCCAGGACAGGGGGCGCGAAGGCTACACCTTC	CSANLQDRGREGYTF
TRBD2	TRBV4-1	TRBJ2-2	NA	TGCGCCAGCAGCCAAGGAAGGGCGCGGGAGGGCCACAGGGAGCTGTTTTTT	CASSQGRAREGHRELFF
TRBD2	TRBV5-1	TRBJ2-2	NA	TGCGCCAGCAGCTCAACTAGCGGGAGTGTGATCGGGGAGCTGTTTTTT	CASSSTSGSVIGELFF
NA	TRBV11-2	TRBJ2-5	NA	TGTGCCAGCAGCTTAGATAACAGGTACCAAGAGACCCAGTACTTC	CASSLDNRYQETQYF
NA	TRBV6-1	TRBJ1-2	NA	TGTGCCAGCAGTGAACGGGTGGCTTATGGCTACACCTTC	CASSERVAYGYTF
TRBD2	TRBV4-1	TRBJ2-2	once	TGCGCCAACTCCACACTAGCGGGAGACAACACCGGGGAGCTGTTTTTT	CANSTLAGDNTGELFF
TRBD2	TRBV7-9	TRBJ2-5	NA	TGTGCCAGCAGCCCAGGCCAGGATAGCGGGAGAAGGAAGACCCAGTACTTC	CASSPGQDSGRRKTQYF
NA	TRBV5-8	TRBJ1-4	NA	TGTGCCAGCAGCCTTGGACAGTCAACTAATGAAAAACTGTTTTTT	CASSLGQSTNEKLFF
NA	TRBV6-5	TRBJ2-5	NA	TGTGCCAGCAGGCGATGGACAGCCGAGACCCAGTACTTC	CASRRWTAETQYF
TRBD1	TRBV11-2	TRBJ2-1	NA	TGTGCCAGCAGCTGGCGACAGGGGTGGAACAATGAGCAGTTCTTC	CASSWRQGWNNEQFF
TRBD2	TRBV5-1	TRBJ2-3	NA	TGCGCCAGCAGTTCCGAGCGGGGATTCACAGATACGCAGTATTTT	CASSSERGFTDTQYF